The 11 T cell receptor beta chains below were found in one sample sequenced in a study of blood T cell repertoires in COVID-19. Measured with immunoSEQ multiplex PCR; TCRdb has only the in-frame clones, and not every one. The data show a few hundred thousand clones, 80% to 90% seen once. Sequenced material: PBMCs or T cells enriched from blood (not recorded which). These receptors were obtained from a young man with acute COVID-19.

The chain links TRBV6-5 to TRBJ1-2, with D possibly TRBD1 on 5 matching bases. The CDR3 covers 14 residues. The ends were cut back, 2 bases at V and 7 bases at J, with 14 bases in the middle. Germline V gives CDR1 MNHEY, CDR2 SVGAGI. This CDR3 is CASSYSPGISGYTF. The CDR3 DNA sequence: TGTGCCAGCAGTTACAGCCCAGGGATTAGTGGCTACACCTTC.

This rearrangement joins TRBV11-2 to TRBJ2-1; D may be TRBD2 (5 bases). Trimming shortened V by 2 bases and J by 4 bases, and 12 bases separated the two germline ends. The length of the CDR3 is 15 residues. The germline V gene encodes CDR1 SGHAT and CDR2 FQNNGV. The CDR3 is CASSLIRRWYNEQFF. In DNA form, the CDR3 reads TGTGCCAGCAGCTTAATCAGGAGGTGGTACAATGAGCAGTTCTTC. The full variable domain, completed using reference TRBV11-2 and TRBJ2-1, is EAGVAQSPRYKIIEKRQSVAFWCNPISGHATLYWYQQILGQGPKLLIQFQNNGVVDDSQLPKDRFSAERLKGVDSTLKIQPAKLEDSAVYLCASSLIRRWYNEQFFGPGTRLTVL.

The chain carries TRBV27 and TRBJ1-2; D not certain. The CDR3 length is 16 residues. V gave up 4 bases and J gave up 2 bases, with 17 bases separating them. The germline V gene encodes CDR1 MNHEY and CDR2 SMNVEV (reference sequence). The CDR3 region is CASSYLASLGNYGYTF. The CDR3 nucleotides read TGTGCCAGCAGTTACCTGGCCTCCCTCGGGAACTATGGCTACACCTTC.

A word on this clone: Germline is not matched at one junction end, which may reflect a read error. V and J are TRBV19 and TRBJ1-2; D not resolved. The CDR3 is 13 residues long. The germline V gene has CDR1 LNHDA and CDR2 SQIVND (reference sequence). The CDR3 DNA reads as TGTGCCAGTAGTGGGCCGAGCTCCTATAGCTACACCTTC. Residues: CASSGPSSYSYTF.

Here the CDR3 reads CASSLEGERQYF. The CDR3 nucleotides are TGTGCCAGCAGTCTAGAGGGAGAACGGCAGTACTTC. V usage is TRBV27 and J usage is TRBJ2-7; TRBD2 might be the D (5 bases). CDR3 size: 12 residues. Germline V gives CDR1 MNHEY, CDR2 SMNVEV (reference sequence). The V and J ends lost 5 bases and 9 bases respectively, with 14 bases between them.

J is TRBJ2-1 and V is TRBV7-2; 7 positions match TRBD2. Germline CDR1 is SGHTA and CDR2 is FQGNSA. The CDR3 runs 15 residues. The V and J ends lost 0 bases and 2 bases, in that order; junction bases with no gene match: 1. The CDR3 loop reads CASSLAGGPYNEQFF. The CDR3 nucleotides read TGTGCCAGCAGCTTAGCGGGAGGGCCCTACAATGAGCAGTTCTTC. The full variable domain, in which reference TRBV7-2 and TRBJ2-1 provide the parts outside the CDR3, is GAGVSQSPSNKVTEKGKDVELRCDPISGHTALYWYRQSLGQGLEFLIYFQGNSAPDKSGLPSDRFSAERTGGSVSTLTIQRTQQEDSAVYLCASSLAGGPYNEQFFGPGTRLTVL.

The rearrangement uses TRBV30 and TRBJ2-7, with 7 bases matching TRBD1. CDR3 length: 13 residues. Trimming took 7 bases from V and 2 from J; bases not matched to a gene: 8. Germline CDR1 and CDR2: GTSNPN and SVGIG (reference sequence). This CDR3 reads CASGTELPYEQYF. CDR3 DNA sequence: TGTGCCTCCGGGACAGAACTTCCCTACGAGCAGTACTTC.

This clone was counted ten times or more. The chain employs TRBV4-1 and TRBJ2-2; D possibly corresponds to TRBD2 (6 bases). The germline V gene has CDR1 MGHRA and CDR2 YSYEKL. There are 14 residues in the CDR3. Trimming left V 1 base short and J 6 bases short, with 9 bases between. The CDR3 loop is CASSQAGGAGELFF. The CDR3 region has the DNA TGCGCCAGCAGCCAAGCCGGAGGGGCCGGGGAGCTGTTTTTT.

The chain is built from TRBV6-1 and TRBJ1-5, with 8 positions matching TRBD1. CDR1 MNHNS and CDR2 SASEGT come from the germline V gene. The CDR3 runs to 16 residues. The V segment lost 0 bases and the J segment 0 bases; nucleotides outside the gene matches: 1. The CDR3 loop reads CASSEAQGVSNQPQHF. The CDR3 DNA is TGTGCCAGCAGTGAAGCACAGGGGGTTAGCAATCAGCCCCAGCATTTT.

The chain recombines TRBV27 with TRBJ2-5; TRBD2 matches at 11 bases. V trimming: 5 bases; J trimming: 7 bases; junction bases outside the gene matches: 9. This CDR3 region has 15 residues. Germline V CDR1 and CDR2: MNHEY, SMNVEV (reference sequence). CDR3 coding DNA: TGTGCCAGCAGTCCTCCTACTAGCGGGAGTGTGACCCAGTACTTC. It is translated as CASSPPTSGSVTQYF.

The chain couples TRBV28 to TRBJ1-2; D is uncertain. This CDR3 is built from 12 residues. Germline V gives CDR1 MDHEN, CDR2 SYDVKM. Trimming cost V 6 bases and J 0 bases, with 5 bases left between them. CDR3 bases: TGTGCCAGCAGCCGAGCTAACTATGGCTACACCTTC. Its translation: CASSRANYGYTF.